In its sample, the clone carrying this T cell receptor beta chain was seen a few times. V was clipped by 4 bases and J by 2 bases; unmatched bases: 1. CDR1 is MNHEY, CDR2 SVGEGT, per germline. The CDR3 is 15 residues long. This sample stems from a study of T-cell reconstitution after alpha-beta-depleted transplantation in children. TCRbeta library preparation incorporated unique molecular identifiers. TCRdb re-derived calls from the PCR reads in MiXCR, one entry per CDR3 protein. The sample includes approximately 270,000 distinct CDR3 sequences, 20% to 30% seen only once; the top ten take about 5%. The chain links TRBV6-2 or TRBV6-3 to TRBJ2-3; 12 bases are shared with TRBD2. The sequence came from a female patient aged 2-10 years who had a stem cell transplant for congenital amegakaryocytic thrombocytopenia, so the T cells may come from the graft donor. This specimen consisted of PBMCs, mostly from graft donor cells, obtained 360 days after TCRalphabeta/CD19-depleted stem cell transplant. The CDR3 DNA is TGTGCCAGCAGTTGGACTAGCGGGATCACAGATACGCAGTATTTT. It yields the protein CASSWTSGITDTQYF.